Shown below are 15 T cell receptor beta chains from a single sample sequenced in a study of shared T cell receptors in the human thymus. Method: immunoSEQ multiplex PCR; TCRdb's copy keeps in-frame clones and lacks some. The sample lists some 660,000 clones, about 90% occurring once. The same data also contributed to another study, on human thymus T cells.

The sequenced sample was thymocytes. These TCRs come from a boy under three years old with a congenital heart defect.

V and J are TRBV7-3 and TRBJ2-3; the D gene is possibly TRBD1 (6 bases). The ends were cut back, 1 base at V and 5 bases at J, with 16 bases in the middle. CDR3 length equals 16 residues. The germline V gene encodes CDR1 SGHTA and CDR2 FQGTGA. The CDR3 coding sequence is TGTGCCAGCAGCTTAAAGACAGGCCTAGGGGAAGATACGCAGTATTTT. The encoded protein is CASSLKTGLGEDTQYF.

The chain recombines TRBV4-3 with TRBJ2-2; tentatively, D is TRBD2 (7 bases). Trimming removed 3 bases at V and 5 bases at J, with 13 bases between. The CDR3 is 15 residues long. The germline CDR1 and CDR2 sequences are LGHNA and YSLEER. CDR3 DNA: TGCGCCAGCAGCCATAGGGGGGGGGAGACCGGGGAGCTGTTTTTT. Translating gives CASSHRGGETGELFF.

This clone has just a few counts. DNA of the CDR3: TGTGCCAGCAGCCGTGGACAGGTCCCCACCTACGAGCAGTACTTC. This translates into CASSRGQVPTYEQYF. V gene TRBV5-8 combines with J gene TRBJ2-7; 7 bases agree with TRBD1. Germline V lookup: CDR1 SGHTS, CDR2 YDEGEE. The V gene end was trimmed by 4 bases and the J gene end by 2 bases; junction bases not matched to a gene: 9. The CDR3 sequence is 15 residues long.

This clone was found once. The rearrangement uses TRBV12-5 and TRBJ2-7, with D perhaps matching TRBD1 (5 bases). The length of the CDR3 is 15 residues. Germline V gene sequence: CDR1 LGHNT, CDR2 FRNRAP. Trimming took off 0 bases at V and 2 bases at J, with 11 bases between the two ends. The CDR3: CASGLVLRTTYEQYF. The CDR3 DNA follows: TGTGCTAGTGGTTTGGTACTGAGGACAACCTACGAGCAGTACTTC.

J is TRBJ2-1 and V is TRBV14, with 8 bases matching TRBD1. This CDR3 region has 13 residues. Unmatched junction bases numbered 7, after V lost 1 base and J lost 14 bases. The germline V gene encodes CDR1 SGHDN and CDR2 FVKESK. The CDR3 DNA is TGTGCCAGCAGCCAAGTCAAGCAGGGGGCGAAGTTCTTC. It is translated as CASSQVKQGAKFF.

Turning to this clone: This sample includes further DNA sequences coding for the same CDR3. The V gene is TRBV13, the J gene TRBJ1-1, with TRBD1 matching 8 bases. The germline gives CDR1 PRHDT, CDR2 FYEKMQ (reference sequence). V lost 5 bases and J lost 3; bases outside the gene matches: 5. CDR3 size: 14 residues. The DNA for the CDR3 is TGTGCCAGCAGCCCTGACAGGGGTCACACTGAAGCTTTCTTT. Protein: CASSPDRGHTEAFF. Looking up the rest from reference TRBV13 and TRBJ1-1 gives the full variable domain: AAGVIQSPRHLIKEKRETATLKCYPIPRHDTVYWYQQGPGQDPQFLISFYEKMQSDKGSIPDRFSAQQFSDYHSELNMSSLELGDSALYFCASSPDRGHTEAFFGQGTRLTVV.

This sequence joins TRBV11-2 and TRBJ2-1, with 8 bases fitting TRBD1. V lost 5 bases, J lost 6 bases, and 3 bases stayed unmatched. Germline V gene sequence: CDR1 SGHAT, CDR2 FQNNGV. There are 13 residues in the CDR3. The CDR3 protein is CASSPQGANEQFF. CDR3 nucleotides: TGTGCCAGCAGCCCCCAGGGGGCCAATGAGCAGTTCTTC.

V and J are TRBV5-1 and TRBJ2-3; tentative D call: TRBD1 (6 bases). Germline V gene data show CDR1 as SGHRS and CDR2 as YFSETQ. Deletions cut 4 bases from V and 8 bases from J, with 20 bases between. This CDR3 is 15 amino acids long. The CDR3 spells CASSRQEPPVRTQYF. The CDR3 region has the DNA TGCGCCAGCAGCAGACAGGAACCTCCAGTGCGTACGCAGTATTTT.

CDR3 protein: CASSFSGQATNTGELFF. CDR3 bases: TGTGCCAGCAGCTTTTCGGGACAGGCCACGAACACCGGGGAGCTGTTTTTT. The V call is TRBV7-2, the J call TRBJ2-2; 8 bases align to TRBD1. This CDR3 contains 17 residues. J was trimmed by 0 bases and V by 3 bases; bases with no gene match: 6. Germline loops: CDR1 SGHTA, CDR2 FQGNSA.

This rearrangement joins TRBV28 to TRBJ2-1, with D tentatively TRBD2 (6 bases). Per germline, CDR1 MDHEN and CDR2 SYDVKM. Trimming pared 7 bases from V and 4 bases from J, leaving 14 bases between. The CDR3 has 14 amino acids. The CDR3: CASIRTTSYNEQFF. CDR3 DNA sequence: TGTGCCAGCATCCGGACTACCAGTTACAATGAGCAGTTCTTC.

In this sample, this clone turned up a few times. The V gene is TRBV19, the J gene TRBJ1-5, with 8 bases lining up with TRBD1. The CDR3 has 19 residues. Germline CDR1 is LNHDA and CDR2 is SQIVND (reference sequence). Trimming removed 0 bases from V and 2 bases from J; junction bases left unmatched: 12. CDR3 sequence: CASSIDVVWQGAGNQPQHF. The CDR3 nucleotides are TGTGCCAGTAGTATAGACGTTGTTTGGCAGGGGGCCGGCAATCAGCCCCAGCATTTT. Complete variable domain (other parts from reference TRBV19 and TRBJ1-5): DGGITQSPKYLFRKEGQNVTLSCEQNLNHDAMYWYRQDPGQGLRLIYYSQIVNDFQKGDIAEGYSVSREKKESFPLTVTSAQKNPTAFYLCASSIDVVWQGAGNQPQHFGDGTRLSIL.

The J gene is TRBJ2-7, the V gene TRBV27, with D perhaps TRBD1 (6 bases). The V end was cut by 3 bases, the J end by 3 bases, with 12 bases between. This CDR3 has 14 amino acids. From germline, CDR1 is MNHEY and CDR2 SMNVEV (reference sequence). Written as DNA, the CDR3 is TGTGCCAGCAGTTTCAGGGGAACGAACTACGAGCAGTACTTC. Translating gives CASSFRGTNYEQYF.

The CDR3 DNA reads TGTGCCAGCAGGACAGGGGGCCACACTGAAGCTTTCTTT. This sequence encodes CASRTGGHTEAFF. This chain links TRBV27 with TRBJ1-1, with 10 bases aligning to TRBD1. The germline V gene encodes CDR1 MNHEY and CDR2 SMNVEV (reference sequence). This CDR3 has 13 amino acids. Unmatched junction bases numbered 1, after V lost 6 bases and J lost 3 bases.

J is TRBJ1-5 and V is TRBV19; a weak D match, TRBD1 (6 bases). Trimming cost V 5 bases and J 0 bases, with 11 bases left between them. CDR1 and CDR2 (germline): LNHDA, SQIVND (reference sequence). This CDR3 has 15 residues. The CDR3: CASSEQGSSNQPQHF. As DNA, the CDR3 is TGTGCCAGTAGTGAACAGGGTTCTAGCAATCAGCCCCAGCATTTT.

The chain combines TRBV19 with TRBJ2-2, with 9 positions matching TRBD2. Germline loops: CDR1 LNHDA, CDR2 SQIVND (reference sequence). V lost 9 bases to trimming and J lost 4 bases; unmatched junction nucleotides: 9. This CDR3 region has 15 residues. Here the CDR3 DNA reads TGTGCCAGCAGGCTAGCGGGGTGGAGCACCGGGGAGCTGTTTTTT. It yields the protein CASRLAGWSTGELFF.